This T cell receptor (beta chain) was recovered during a study of OX40 agonist ivuxolimab in advanced cancers. The trim removed 3 bases at V and 9 bases at J, leaving 17 bases unmatched. The CDR3 length is 19 residues. The V gene's germline CDR1 is KGHSH and CDR2 LQKENI. Patients had blood sampled at baseline and again on cycle 4 day 1 and cycle 7 day 1. Sequencing was performed with immunoSEQ multiplex PCR; in TCRdb, only in-frame clones are kept and a portion is missing. The repertoire holds about 60,000 clones, with under 95% as singletons. As concerns this clone: The antigen is undetermined.

Overall study results and limits: Relatively little clonal expansion, among the lowest observed, appeared in partial responders at 0.1-3.0 mg/kg. The investigators did not determine what antigen specificity the expanded peripheral T cells had. Expanded clones belonging to CD8+ T cells outnumbered, on average, those of CD4+.

The chain joins TRBV18 to TRBJ1-6; 10 bases align to TRBD1. The sequence was collected from an adult with an advanced solid tumor such as melanoma, head and neck, liver or kidney cancer. The sequencing here drew on CD4+ or CD8+ T cells sorted from blood, taken in a trial of the OX40 agonist ivuxolimab. The CDR3 here is CASSPGQGVRKSNSSPLHF. The CDR3 DNA reads TGTGCCAGCTCACCCGGACAGGGGGTAAGGAAAAGCAATTCTTCACCCCTCCACTTT.